One and the same sample provided the 19 T cell receptor beta chains below, sequenced in a study of OX40 agonist ivuxolimab in advanced cancers. Measured with immunoSEQ multiplex PCR; TCRdb has only the in-frame clones, and not every one. The data show roughly 70,000 clones, roughly 87% seen once. Here the sequenced sample was CD4+ or CD8+ T cells sorted from blood, taken in a trial of the OX40 agonist ivuxolimab. The receptors were sampled from an adult with an advanced solid tumor such as melanoma, head and neck, liver or kidney cancer.

J is TRBJ2-2 and V is TRBV11-2; D gene unclear. The V end lost 2 bases, the J end lost 6 bases, and 10 bases lay between the germline ends. The CDR3 loop spans 14 amino acids. Germline CDR1 is SGHAT and CDR2 is FQNNGV. The CDR3 DNA reads as TGTGCCAGCAGCTTACTGCGAGGCGCCGGGGAGCTGTTTTTT. Protein: CASSLLRGAGELFF.

The chain is built from TRBV30 and TRBJ2-7; weak D call: TRBD2 (6 bases). CDR3 length: 13 amino acids. Germline V lookup: CDR1 GTSNPN, CDR2 SVGIG (reference sequence). The ends were cut back, 3 bases at V and 6 bases at J, with 15 bases in the middle. In DNA, the CDR3 is TGTGCCTGGAGCGGAAGCCATAGCGGCGAGCAGTACTTC. As protein: CAWSGSHSGEQYF.

V is TRBV27 and J is TRBJ2-2, with 10 bases matching TRBD2. The length of the CDR3 is 16 residues. The V segment lost 6 bases and the J segment 4 bases; nucleotides outside the gene matches: 8. Germline V gene lookup returns CDR1 MNHEY and CDR2 SMNVEV (reference sequence). CDR3 residues: CASRTGLAERTGELFF. The CDR3 DNA follows: TGTGCCAGCAGGACCGGACTAGCGGAGCGCACCGGGGAGCTGTTTTTT.

V usage is TRBV7-2 and J usage is TRBJ1-1; no reliable D call. Germline V CDR1 and CDR2: SGHTA, FQGNSA. The ends were cut back, 6 bases at V and 0 bases at J, with 5 bases in the middle. The CDR3 covers 12 residues. The CDR3 here is CASRRLNTEAFF. As DNA, the CDR3 is TGTGCCAGCAGGCGATTGAACACTGAAGCTTTCTTT.

The chain employs TRBV6-1 and TRBJ2-1; 8 bases agree with TRBD2. This CDR3 spans 14 amino acids. Germline CDR1 MNHNS, CDR2 SASEGT. V was pared by 0 bases and J by 9 bases, with 4 bases of the junction left unmatched. This chain's CDR3 is CASSEAGTSGEQFF. Here the CDR3 DNA reads TGTGCCAGCAGTGAAGCTGGGACTAGTGGTGAGCAGTTCTTC.

The J gene is TRBJ2-7, the V gene TRBV27; 8 nucleotides agree with TRBD2. The CDR3 runs to 16 residues. Unmatched junction bases numbered 18, after V lost 7 bases and J lost 7 bases. Germline CDR1 reads MNHEY; CDR2 reads SMNVEV (reference sequence). DNA of the CDR3: TGTGCCAGCACCGGATCCACAGGCGTCCGGGGGGGGGAGCAGTACTTC. Its translation is CASTGSTGVRGGEQYF.

This clone was counted a single time. This sequence joins TRBV19 and TRBJ1-3; a weak D match, TRBD1 (6 bases). The CDR3 is made up of 15 amino acids. Per germline, CDR1 LNHDA and CDR2 SQIVND (reference sequence). Trimming took 6 bases from V and 0 from J, leaving 12 bases between them. CDR3 sequence reads: CASRTGHYSGNTIYF. Here the CDR3 DNA reads TGTGCCAGTAGGACAGGCCACTACTCTGGAAACACCATATATTTT.

This clone has more than one count but fewer than ten. V usage is TRBV5-1 and J usage is TRBJ2-7; 9 bases align to TRBD1. CDR1 is SGHRS and CDR2 is YFSETQ in the germline V gene. V was clipped by 3 bases and J by 5 bases; unmatched bases: 6. The CDR3 spans 14 residues. CDR3 nucleotide sequence: TGCGCCAGCAGCTCCGGACAGGGGTTAGACGAGCAGTACTTC. Amino acid sequence: CASSSGQGLDEQYF. Filled out from reference TRBV5-1 and TRBJ2-7, the complete variable domain reads KAGVTQTPRYLIKTRGQQVTLSCSPISGHRSVSWYQQTPGQGLQFLFEYFSETQRNKGNFPGRFSGRQFSNSRSEMNVSTLELGDSALYLCASSSGQGLDEQYFGPGTRLTVT.

The gene calls are TRBV4-3 and TRBJ1-1; 7 bases are shared with TRBD1. The CDR3 is 14 amino acids. V shed 4 bases and J 2 bases; nucleotides not matched to a gene: 4. Germline V gene lookup returns CDR1 LGHNA and CDR2 YSLEER. The CDR3 sequence: CASSREGANTEAFF. In nucleotides, the CDR3 is TGCGCCAGCAGCCGAGAGGGGGCAAACACTGAAGCTTTCTTT.

The CDR3 DNA follows: TGTGCCAGCAGTGACCCAGGGGGCGCGGACACCATATATTTT. This gives the protein CASSDPGGADTIYF. The chain joins TRBV6-5 to TRBJ1-3; 8 bases line up with TRBD1. J was trimmed by 8 bases and V by 5 bases; bases with no gene match: 8. The CDR3 has 14 amino acids. In germline, CDR1 is MNHEY, CDR2 SVGAGI.

The rearrangement joins TRBV16 to TRBJ2-1, with D possibly being TRBD1 (5 bases). The CDR3 has 15 amino acids. V lost 0 bases to trimming and J lost 3 bases, with 9 bases between them. Germline values: CDR1 KGHSY, CDR2 FQNENV. The CDR3 coding sequence is TGTGCCAGCAGCCAATCGGCGCAGGGCTACAATGAGCAGTTCTTC. This encodes CASSQSAQGYNEQFF.

The V and J genes are TRBV6-1 and TRBJ1-3, with D unresolved. This CDR3 is built from 15 residues. Germline CDR1 MNHNS, CDR2 SASEGT. Deletions cut 6 bases from V and 0 bases from J, with 12 bases between. The CDR3 here is CASSRDASSGNTIYF. CDR3 nucleotide sequence: TGTGCCAGCAGCCGCGACGCAAGCTCTGGAAACACCATATATTTT.

The chain recombines TRBV4-2 with TRBJ2-1; 8 bases align to TRBD2. This CDR3 is 13 amino acids long. The germline gives CDR1 LGHNA, CDR2 YNFKEQ. V was pared by 4 bases and J by 9 bases, with 5 bases of the junction left unmatched. This CDR3 is CASSPRREGEQFF. The CDR3 DNA reads as TGTGCCAGCAGCCCCCGTCGGGAGGGTGAGCAGTTCTTC.

This chain links TRBV5-4 with TRBJ1-2; no reliable D call. This CDR3 spans 11 amino acids. Germline V gene sequence: CDR1 SGHNT, CDR2 YYREEE (reference sequence). Trimming took off 2 bases at V and 5 bases at J, with 4 bases between the two ends. The CDR3 region has the DNA TGTGCCAGCAGCTTTGAATATGGCTACACCTTC. This gives the protein CASSFEYGYTF.

This chain connects TRBV18 to TRBJ2-7; no clear D. The germline V gene encodes CDR1 KGHSH and CDR2 LQKENI. The V gene lost 5 bases and the J gene lost 3 bases, with 17 bases spanning the gap. CDR3 size: 15 residues. DNA of the CDR3: TGTGCCAGCTCAACACAGAGCGATAACCTCTACGAGCAGTACTTC. It yields the protein CASSTQSDNLYEQYF.

CDR3: CASSLTGAPQETQYF. The CDR3 region has the DNA TGCGCCAGCAGCTTGACAGGGGCCCCTCAAGAGACCCAGTACTTC. V and J are TRBV5-1 and TRBJ2-5; 7 positions match TRBD1. V gave up 1 base and J gave up 2 bases; unmatched junction bases: 5. CDR1 is SGHRS and CDR2 is YFSETQ in the germline V gene. CDR3 size: 15 residues.

The V and J genes are TRBV5-1 and TRBJ2-1; D not certain. Per germline, CDR1 SGHRS and CDR2 YFSETQ. V lost 4 bases, J lost 8 bases, and 19 bases lay in between. CDR3 length: 15 residues. The CDR3 DNA reads TGCGCCAGCAGCCACCGGGTCTTGTATACCGATGAGCAGTTCTTC. Its protein is CASSHRVLYTDEQFF.

V gene TRBV30 combines with J gene TRBJ1-2, with D perhaps matching TRBD1 (6 bases). Trimming pared 4 bases from V and 5 bases from J, leaving 11 bases between. The CDR3 has 12 amino acids. Germline V gene data show CDR1 as GTSNPN and CDR2 as SVGIG (reference sequence). CDR3 protein: CAWTPQGYGYTF. DNA of the CDR3: TGTGCCTGGACCCCACAGGGATATGGCTACACCTTC.

This clone was found once. The chain uses TRBV30 and TRBJ2-3; D remains unclear. The CDR3 runs 11 residues. The germline V gene encodes CDR1 GTSNPN and CDR2 SVGIG (reference sequence). Trimming cost V 2 bases and J 5 bases, with 5 bases left between them. As DNA, the CDR3 is TGTGCCTGGAGTTTTAGAGATACGCAGTATTTT. It translates to CAWSFRDTQYF.